One T cell receptor beta chain is described in this entry. These data belong to a study of blood T cell repertoires in COVID-19. The trim removed 5 bases at V and 6 bases at J, leaving 8 bases unmatched. Germline CDR1 and CDR2: MNHEY and SMNVEV (reference sequence). The CDR3 has 15 residues. The authors' processing: Nucleated cell number was recorded as an estimate derived from reference gene primer amplification. Repertoires were generated with immunoSEQ multiplex PCR, while TCRdb's copy carries only in-frame clones and drops some. That table is the source of V, J and clone size, and D and trimming were worked out from the DNA. The sample holds roughly 140,000 clones, around 85% seen once. Those who participated ranged in age from roughly 18 to 89 years and resided in approximately 26 US areas.

The chain couples TRBV27 to TRBJ2-2; 8 bases map to TRBD1. The sample consisted of PBMCs or T cells enriched from blood (not recorded which). This TCR was sampled from a woman in her forties who had recovered from COVID-19. CDR3 nucleotide sequence: TGTGCCAGCAGTCCCTCAGCAGGGGGCCCCGGGGAGCTGTTTTTT. It codes for CASSPSAGGPGELFF.